This T cell receptor beta chain derives from a study of control samples from healthy donors and cancer patients. Sequencing used immunoSEQ multiplex PCR; TCRdb keeps in-frame clones, though not all of them. Counted here are fewer than 90,000 clones, roughly 90% occurring once; the ten biggest clones make up 4.5% to 6%. The CDR3 totals 14 residues. The germline V and J ends were trimmed by 6 bases and 2 bases, with 11 bases remaining between them. Germline V gene lookup returns CDR1 MNHNY and CDR2 SVGAGI (reference sequence). The rearrangement joins TRBV6-6 to TRBJ1-3; D is undetermined. This receptor was obtained from a woman aged 50 to 60 in good health. The sequenced sample was blood. CDR3 in amino acids: CASRQDLAGNTIYF. The CDR3 DNA reads TGTGCCAGCAGACAAGACCTGGCTGGAAACACCATATATTTT.